Reported below is one T cell receptor (beta chain). Assay used: immunoSEQ multiplex PCR; TCRdb lists only in-frame clones, some missing. Of some 130,000 clones in the sample, about nine tenths were seen once. The source of the sample is a study of PD-1 blockade in mismatch repair-deficient tumors. Trimming left V 6 bases short and J 4 bases short, with 18 bases between. CDR1 SQVTM and CDR2 ANQGSEA come from the germline V gene. The CDR3 extends over 14 amino acids. The source of this sequence is an adult with mismatch repair-deficient cancer. The chain has TRBV29-1 and TRBJ1-1, with D perhaps matching TRBD1 (6 bases). The sequenced sample was peripheral blood, obtained approximately 69 weeks after starting pembrolizumab. The DNA for the CDR3 is TGCAGCGTGAACGTCGGGGGGCGGGGCACTGAAGCTTTCTTT. Its translation: CSVNVGGRGTEAFF.